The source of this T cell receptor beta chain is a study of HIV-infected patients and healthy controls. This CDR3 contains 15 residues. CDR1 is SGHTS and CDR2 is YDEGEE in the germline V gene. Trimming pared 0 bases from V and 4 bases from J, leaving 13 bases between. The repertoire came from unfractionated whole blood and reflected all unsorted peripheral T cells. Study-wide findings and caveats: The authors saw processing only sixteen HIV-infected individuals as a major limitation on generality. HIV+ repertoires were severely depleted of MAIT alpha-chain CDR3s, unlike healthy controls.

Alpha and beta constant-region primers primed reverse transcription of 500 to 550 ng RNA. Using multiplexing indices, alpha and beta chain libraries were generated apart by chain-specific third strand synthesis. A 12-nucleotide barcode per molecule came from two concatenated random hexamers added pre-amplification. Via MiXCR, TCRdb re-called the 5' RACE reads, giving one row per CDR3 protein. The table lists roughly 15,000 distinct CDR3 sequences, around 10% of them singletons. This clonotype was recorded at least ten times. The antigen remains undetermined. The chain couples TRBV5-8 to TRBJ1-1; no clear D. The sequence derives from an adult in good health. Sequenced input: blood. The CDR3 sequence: CASSLGGLGFTEAFF. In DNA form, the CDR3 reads TGTGCCAGCAGCTTGGGGGGTCTGGGATTCACTGAAGCTTTCTTT.